What follows are 30 T cell receptor beta chains derived from one specimen sequenced in a study of shared clonotypes between healthy human individuals. This table comes from immunoSEQ multiplex PCR, and its TCRdb copy is limited to in-frame clones, with some not included. In the table there are 2 million to 3 million clones, approximately 93% of which are singletons. The specimen sequenced was naive CD4+ T cells from PBMCs. Subset defined: CD45RA+ positively selected. The receptor set was obtained from a man between 18 and 29 years old in good health. Some clones in this sample may be carry-over from other donors' samples.

The CDR3 DNA follows: TGTGCCAGCAGACCCGGACAGGCCGACTATGGCTACACCTTC. Protein sequence: CASRPGQADYGYTF. V is TRBV6-1 and J is TRBJ1-2, with 7 bases that match TRBD1. CDR1 is MNHNS and CDR2 is SASEGT in the germline V gene. V trimming: 6 bases; J trimming: 3 bases; junction bases outside the gene matches: 7. The CDR3 is 14 amino acids.

CDR3 loop: CASSLWEGTYEQFF. The CDR3 coding sequence is TGTGCCAGCAGCTTATGGGAGGGTACGTATGAGCAGTTCTTC. The chain is built from TRBV7-2 and TRBJ2-1; 7 nucleotides align to TRBD2. V gave up 2 bases and J gave up 8 bases; unmatched junction bases: 6. The CDR3 sequence is 14 residues long. The germline CDR1 and CDR2 sequences are SGHTA and FQGNSA.

This chain connects TRBV28 to TRBJ1-2, with a tentative D call TRBD1 (5 bases). The CDR3 runs to 15 residues. Between the trimmed V and J ends, which lost 3 bases and 5 bases, there was a span of 16 bases. CDR1 and CDR2 from the germline V gene are MDHEN and SYDVKM. The CDR3, as DNA: TGTGCCAGCAGTTTCCGGGACCGAAGAACTTATGGCTACACCTTC. Its protein product is CASSFRDRRTYGYTF.

The chain is built from TRBV2 and TRBJ2-1; tentative D call: TRBD2 (5 bases). This CDR3 comprises 13 residues. Germline V CDR1 and CDR2: SNHLY, FYNNEI. V was cut by 7 bases and J by 5 bases, with 12 bases left in between. CDR3 sequence reads: CASTPGSHNEQFF. Written as DNA, the CDR3 is TGTGCCAGCACCCCGGGATCCCACAATGAGCAGTTCTTC.

This sequence joins TRBV28 and TRBJ2-7, with TRBD2 matching over 8 bases. Trimming cost V 5 bases and J 0 bases; bases outside gene matches: 6. Germline V CDR1 and CDR2: MDHEN, SYDVKM. The CDR3 runs 15 residues. The CDR3 DNA reads as TGTGCCAGCAGTCCCGGGGGGGCTGTCTCCTACGAGCAGTACTTC. Protein product: CASSPGGAVSYEQYF.

V and J are TRBV7-2 and TRBJ1-5, with 9 bases that match TRBD1. CDR1 is SGHTA and CDR2 is FQGNSA in the germline V gene. The CDR3 has 16 amino acids. J was trimmed by 2 bases and V by 5 bases; bases with no gene match: 7. CDR3 loop: CASSKQGAGGNQPQHF. DNA of the CDR3: TGTGCCAGCAGCAAACAGGGGGCGGGCGGCAATCAGCCCCAGCATTTT.

The genes are TRBV27 and TRBJ2-7, with TRBD2 matching 11 bases. J was trimmed by 2 bases and V by 5 bases; bases with no gene match: 11. Germline CDR1 and CDR2: MNHEY and SMNVEV (reference sequence). The CDR3 is 17 residues long. CDR3 region: CASSLLALAGGTYEQYF. For the CDR3, the DNA is TGTGCCAGCAGTCTCCTGGCTCTAGCGGGAGGAACCTACGAGCAGTACTTC.

Concerning this clone: The sample contains more than one DNA sequence encoding this CDR3. In nucleotides, the CDR3 is TGTGCCAGTAGTATCCTGGCTAGCGGGAGTTACGAGCAGTACTTC. Translated, it gives CASSILASGSYEQYF. The chain has TRBV19 and TRBJ2-7; TRBD2 matches 10 bases. Germline values: CDR1 LNHDA, CDR2 SQIVND (reference sequence). V lost 3 bases to trimming and J lost 4 bases; unmatched junction nucleotides: 6. The CDR3 has 15 residues.

The chain combines TRBV30 with TRBJ2-2; D not resolved. Trimming removed 1 base from V and 4 bases from J, with 7 bases in between. The CDR3 is made up of 13 amino acids. From germline, CDR1 is GTSNPN and CDR2 SVGIG (reference sequence). The CDR3 loop is CAWSALGTGELFF. Here the CDR3 DNA reads TGTGCCTGGAGTGCTCTGGGCACCGGGGAGCTGTTTTTT. The full variable domain, completed using reference TRBV30 and TRBJ2-2, is SQTIHQWPATLVQPVGSPLSLECTVEGTSNPNLYWYRQAAGRGLQLLFYSVGIGQISSEVPQNLSASRPQDRQFILSSKKLLLSDSGFYLCAWSALGTGELFFGEGSRLTVL.

The chain joins TRBV19 to TRBJ2-1, with TRBD2 matching over 10 bases. J lost 6 bases, V lost 4 bases, and 9 bases had no gene match. Germline V lookup: CDR1 LNHDA, CDR2 SQIVND (reference sequence). The CDR3 has 16 residues. CDR3 residues: CASSKGRAGGGNEQFF. CDR3 DNA: TGTGCCAGTAGTAAGGGCCGAGCGGGAGGGGGCAATGAGCAGTTCTTC.

The rearrangement joins TRBV5-1 to TRBJ2-5; TRBD2 matches at 10 bases. Unmatched junction bases numbered 12, after V lost 5 bases and J lost 5 bases. The CDR3 totals 16 residues. Germline loops: CDR1 SGHRS, CDR2 YFSETQ. Here the CDR3 reads CASSFGLADLQETQYF. The CDR3 DNA reads TGCGCCAGCAGTTTTGGACTAGCGGACTTGCAGGAGACCCAGTACTTC.

The chain has TRBV7-2 and TRBJ1-1, with D possibly TRBD1 on 6 matching bases. CDR1 and CDR2 from the germline V gene are SGHTA and FQGNSA. The V end lost 1 base, the J end lost 0 bases, and 9 bases lay between the germline ends. The CDR3 spans 15 residues. This CDR3 is CASSLEGGLNTEAFF. CDR3 DNA: TGTGCCAGCAGCTTAGAGGGGGGGTTGAACACTGAAGCTTTCTTT.

The V and J genes are TRBV2 and TRBJ1-1, with unresolved D. V shed 6 bases and J shed 1 base, with 9 bases lying between them. The V gene's germline CDR1 is SNHLY and CDR2 FYNNEI. This CDR3 comprises 13 residues. The CDR3 nucleotides read TGTGCCAGCAGGAGGAATCAGAACACTGAAGCTTTCTTT. It is translated as CASRRNQNTEAFF.

The gene calls are TRBV28 and TRBJ2-2; 9 bases agree with TRBD1. The germline CDR1 and CDR2 sequences are MDHEN and SYDVKM. There are 16 residues in the CDR3. Trimming took 6 bases from V and 8 from J; bases not matched to a gene: 13. CDR3 in DNA: TGTGCCAGCAGGAAAACCGGGACAGGGAAAGTGGGGGAGCTGTTTTTT. Protein: CASRKTGTGKVGELFF.

V is TRBV28 and J is TRBJ2-7; 8 bases align to TRBD2. V was clipped by 1 base and J by 1 base; unmatched bases: 3. The CDR3 runs to 15 residues. CDR1 is MDHEN, CDR2 SYDVKM, per germline. In nucleotides, the CDR3 is TGTGCCAGCAGTTTATTCACGGGAGGGTCCTACGAGCAGTACTTC. Its translation: CASSLFTGGSYEQYF.

The gene calls are TRBV28 and TRBJ1-2, with D possibly being TRBD1 (5 bases). The germline V gene encodes CDR1 MDHEN and CDR2 SYDVKM. This CDR3 comprises 13 residues. Deletions cut 8 bases from V and 3 bases from J, with 13 bases between. This CDR3 is CASGRQLDYGYTF. DNA of the CDR3: TGTGCCAGCGGAAGACAGCTCGACTATGGCTACACCTTC.

The rearrangement joins TRBV29-1 to TRBJ1-4, with TRBD1 as a possible D gene (6 bases). This CDR3 contains 13 residues. Germline V CDR1 and CDR2: SQVTM, ANQGSEA. The V gene lost 3 bases and the J gene lost 8 bases, with 13 bases spanning the gap. The CDR3 nucleotides are TGCAGCGTTGATGGCAGGGGAGGGGAAAAACTGTTTTTT. Its protein product is CSVDGRGGEKLFF.

The chain uses TRBV5-1 and TRBJ2-6, with TRBD2 matching 8 bases. This CDR3 is 19 amino acids long. Germline lookup yields CDR1 SGHRS and CDR2 YFSETQ. J was trimmed by 0 bases and V by 0 bases; bases with no gene match: 8. CDR3 sequence reads: CASSLGSGNGVSGANVLTF. The DNA of the CDR3 is TGCGCCAGCAGCTTGGGTAGCGGGAACGGGGTCTCTGGGGCCAACGTCCTGACTTTC.

The rearrangement joins TRBV19 to TRBJ2-4, with D perhaps matching TRBD2 (6 bases). Trimming removed 3 bases at V and 0 bases at J, with 9 bases between. Germline CDR1 is LNHDA and CDR2 is SQIVND (reference sequence). The CDR3 is 15 amino acids. The CDR3 here is CASSIAGGAKNIQYF. The CDR3 DNA reads as TGTGCCAGTAGTATTGCCGGGGGAGCCAAAAACATTCAGTACTTC.

The chain has TRBV18 and TRBJ2-3; the match to TRBD2 covers 11 bases. This CDR3 has 16 amino acids. Germline V CDR1 and CDR2: KGHSH, LQKENI. The V segment lost 3 bases and the J segment 4 bases; nucleotides outside the gene matches: 6. DNA of the CDR3: TGTGCCAGCTCACCGTCTATTAGCGGGAGGGCAGATACGCAGTATTTT. It codes for CASSPSISGRADTQYF.

The V gene is TRBV7-6, the J gene TRBJ2-3; 11 bases match TRBD2. J lost 0 bases, V lost 5 bases, and 1 base had no gene match. The germline gives CDR1 SGHVS, CDR2 FNYEAQ. The CDR3 is made up of 15 amino acids. CDR3 sequence: CASSPSGGSTDTQYF. The CDR3 DNA follows: TGTGCCAGCAGCCCTAGCGGGGGGAGCACAGATACGCAGTATTTT.

The chain combines TRBV7-2 with TRBJ1-1; D is undetermined. V lost 3 bases and J lost 5, with 10 bases in between. Germline CDR1 is SGHTA and CDR2 is FQGNSA. This CDR3 has 13 residues. CDR3 nucleotides: TGTGCCAGCAGCTTGGGCCCCCCTACTGAAGCTTTCTTT. Translated, it gives CASSLGPPTEAFF.

V gene TRBV7-9 combines with J gene TRBJ2-4; a possible D gene is TRBD1 (6 bases). Per germline, CDR1 SEHNR and CDR2 FQNEAQ (reference sequence). The CDR3 length is 14 residues. V was cut by 10 bases and J by 14 bases, with 27 bases left in between. This CDR3 is CAIGETGRGIVEYF. In nucleotides, the CDR3 is TGTGCCATTGGGGAGACTGGAAGGGGGATCGTGGAGTACTTC. Complete variable domain (other parts from reference TRBV7-9 and TRBJ2-4): DTGVSQNPRHKITKRGQNVTFRCDPISEHNRLYWYRQTLGQGPEFLTYFQNEAQLEKSRLLSDRFSAERPKGSFSTLEIQRTEQGDSAMYLCAIGETGRGIVEYFGAGTRLSVL.

The V and J genes are TRBV7-9 and TRBJ2-7; TRBD1 agrees at 9 bases. Germline loops: CDR1 SEHNR, CDR2 FQNEAQ (reference sequence). After removal of 0 bases from V and 7 bases from J, the junction contained 1 base not matched to a gene. The CDR3 runs to 13 residues. In DNA form, the CDR3 reads TGTGCCAGCAGCTTAGCGACAGGGGGTGAGCAGTACTTC. Residues: CASSLATGGEQYF.

The chain joins TRBV2 to TRBJ2-5, with D perhaps TRBD2 (5 bases). Germline V lookup: CDR1 SNHLY, CDR2 FYNNEI. CDR3 length equals 14 residues. V was pared by 8 bases and J by 6 bases, with 19 bases between. The CDR3 region is CASGEGRPVQTQYF. As DNA, the CDR3 is TGTGCCAGCGGCGAGGGTCGCCCCGTGCAGACCCAGTACTTC.

The chain has TRBV18 and TRBJ2-7; 7 bases agree with TRBD2. The germline CDR1 and CDR2 sequences are KGHSH and LQKENI. Trimming removed 4 bases from V and 0 bases from J; junction bases left unmatched: 6. This CDR3 comprises 15 residues. The chain's CDR3 is CASSLLAGDSYEQYF. CDR3 bases: TGTGCCAGCTCACTCTTGGCGGGGGACTCCTACGAGCAGTACTTC.

The chain joins TRBV7-3 to TRBJ1-3, with no clear D. The germline gives CDR1 SGHTA, CDR2 FQGTGA. The CDR3 is 13 amino acids. Deletions cut 5 bases from V and 9 bases from J, with 14 bases between. CDR3 in amino acids: CASSLVSGGTIYF. Written as DNA, the CDR3 is TGTGCCAGCAGCCTCGTGTCAGGCGGCACCATATATTTT.

The rearrangement joins TRBV4-1 to TRBJ1-5, with no clear D. In germline, CDR1 is MGHRA, CDR2 YSYEKL. CDR3 length equals 15 residues. The germline V and J ends were trimmed by 0 bases and 9 bases, with 15 bases remaining between them. CDR3 amino acids: CASSQEGGPRWPQHF. The CDR3 coding sequence is TGCGCCAGCAGCCAAGAGGGAGGCCCGCGTTGGCCCCAGCATTTT.

The chain links TRBV7-2 to TRBJ2-7; either TRBD1 or TRBD2 may fit D (5 bases each). The CDR3 has 19 residues. V was pared by 4 bases and J by 0 bases, with 25 bases between. Germline assignment: CDR1 SGHTA and CDR2 FQGNSA. In nucleotides, the CDR3 is TGTGCCAGCAGCTCCCTGGGCTGGACCGGGGCAAGGAGCTCCTACGAGCAGTACTTC. Its translation is CASSSLGWTGARSSYEQYF.

The chain joins TRBV15 to TRBJ2-7; D may be TRBD2 (6 bases). CDR3 length: 16 residues. Germline CDR1 is LNHNV and CDR2 is YYDKDF (reference sequence). Trimming stripped 0 bases from V and 6 bases from J, with 18 bases between. The CDR3 region is CATSRDSLGRGGEQYF. Written as DNA, the CDR3 is TGTGCCACCAGCAGAGATAGTCTGGGGCGGGGAGGCGAGCAGTACTTC.